This T cell receptor (beta chain) was recovered during a study of shared clonotypes between healthy human individuals. Across the study: Per donor, three plates held CD4 naive cells, three held CD4 memory, two held CD8 naive and one held CD8 memory. Study observations and caveats: What naive subsets generally showed was a larger estimated richness than memory subsets showed.

The CDR3 is 14 amino acids. The junction had 2 bases not matched to a gene; V was cut back by 2 bases and J by 5 bases. Germline values: CDR1 SGDLS, CDR2 YYNGEE. Positively selected for CCR7, the CD45RO-negative cells used as naive CD8 cells excluded terminally differentiated effector memory CD45RA+ cells. Remarks on this clone: Antigen specificity is unknown. Other DNA sequences in this sample translate to the same CDR3.

DNA at approximately 200 ng, roughly 30,000 T cell genomes, went into sorted-subset replicate PCRs. Data came from immunoSEQ multiplex PCR; TCRdb stores just in-frame clones and leaves some out. Among about 580,000 clones listed, nearly 98% were seen once. The rearrangement uses TRBV9 and TRBJ2-2; 8 bases are a match to TRBD2. The sequence was collected from a man under 40 in good health. Sequenced material: naive CD8+ T cells sorted from blood. The CDR3 DNA reads as TGTGCCAGCAGCGTGGGCGGGGGGACCGGGGAGCTGTTTTTT. It is translated as CASSVGGGTGELFF.